The subject of this entry is one T cell receptor (beta chain). The specificity of this receptor is unknown. Per-base quality was not reported, and no clone a single base away is much larger than it. The sample's time point, from its label and the paper: cells obtained before transplantation from donor or recipient. CD3+CD4+ and CD3+CD8+ populations were FACS-sorted from unstimulated pre-transplant donor and recipient cells taken from spleen or lymph nodes. The sample is drawn from a study of graft-versus-host responses after intestinal transplantation (dated by TCRdb to about 2021). Background on the whole study: Multivisceral, liver-intestinal, or isolated intestinal transplants were received by the recipients. All recipients received anti-thymocyte globulin induction followed by maintenance tacrolimus and steroids for approximately 3 years. Graft-versus-host and host-versus-graft alloreactive T cell clones were tracked in the graft, circulation and bone marrow after intestinal transplantation using bulk TCR-beta CDR3 sequencing. Alloreactive clones were identified by sequencing pre-transplant mixed lymphocyte reaction products and comparing these products with unstimulated pre-transplant donor and recipient T cells. A cohort of approximately 24 intestinal transplant recipients, including one retransplant, was enrolled, and 3 patients lacking pretransplant specimens were excluded. A peak of at least 4% donor T cells among recipient peripheral blood mononuclear cells was the definition used for donor T cell macrochimerism. Samples from a few later patients were sequenced in-house on an Illumina MiSeq with MiXCR processing rather than by the commercial service.

Library creation used the immunoSEQ multiplex PCR assay. For most patients, genomic DNA was isolated with the Qiagen DNeasy Blood and Tissue Kit and sent frozen to Adaptive Biotechnologies for TCR sequencing. For most patients, genomic DNA was subjected to high-throughput TCR-beta CDR3 sequencing by Adaptive Biotechnologies. The source study handled its data this way. TCR sequencing data for over 15 patients were retrieved from Adaptive's ImmunoSEQ software; a few other patients were processed with MiXCR and VDJtools. CD4 versus CD8 sorting errors were corrected by removing sequences found in both subsets at a frequency ratio below 5:1. CDR3 nucleotide sequences shared between donor and recipient were removed because their origin could not be assigned. To be classed as alloreactive, a clone needed at least 2-fold expansion over unstimulated cells and a minimum CFSE-low frequency of 0.002% (template counts) or 0.001% (read counts). Mappable clones were those detected in sequenced pre-transplant spleen, lymph node, or MLR CFSE-low populations of the donor or recipient. Cumulative frequency of alloreactive clones was calculated as a percentage of all sequences weighted by copy number. TCRdb provides this immuneACCESS table in a form limited to in-frame rearrangements. Some clones are lacking; in checked studies, under half of them reflect an unresolved V gene, and why the rest are absent is not known. The DNA gave D and trimming, while V, J and clone size come from that table. This sample comprises approximately 71,000 clones, roughly nine tenths of them detected only once. Together, the top ten hold 2% to 3% of the sample.

Reading from cysteine to phenylalanine, the CDR3 counts 18 amino acids. Only the CDR3 DNA stays, 54 bases, in frame from base 1. The germline V gene specifies SGHTA as CDR1 and FQGNSA as CDR2. V loses 7 bases of germline sequence and J loses 3 bases, and the interval between the two ends is 28 bases. Beyond this particular receptor, the publication reports: Patients with donor T cell macrochimerism had high GvH to HvG T cell clonal ratios in their allografts. GvH clones turned up in recipient bone marrow, with some appearing earlier in ileal mucosa or blood, a pattern consistent with an intestinal mucosal origin. Peak levels of circulating GvH clones were associated with declines in HvG clones early after transplant. The conclusions were limited by the relatively low number and heterogeneity of the intestinal transplant patients.

Source: unstimulated CD8+ T cells sorted from spleen or lymph node cells, taken before intestinal transplant. The V gene is TRBV7-2 and the J gene is TRBJ2-7, with a weak D call of TRBD2 (7 bases match). The receptor was isolated from a human donor who received an intestinal transplant. The DNA sequence is as follows: TGTGCCAGCACCAAACGGGGGCCAGCGGGGTTTATCAGCTACGAGCAGTACTTC. Translation gives CASTKRGPAGFISYEQYF.